Listed below are T cell receptor beta chains from one sample, sequenced in a study of molecular identifiers for immune sequencing clone quantification. TCRdb used MiXCR to reprocess the PCR reads, holding one entry per CDR3 protein. Altogether 300,000 to 400,000 distinct CDR3 sequences are present, roughly a fifth being singletons, with the ten largest covering more than 0.8%. The sequencing sample was made of naive CD8+ T cells from blood, with Jurkat cell RNA spiked in. All receptors come from a human donor in good health. Some libraries in this study had Jurkat cell RNA spiked in. Each CDR3 is given with its conserved first and last residue. A D gene is named only where the DNA matches it firmly. The size field is filled for only some rows; it gives once, few, many or a size class.

v_gene	d_gene	abundance	j_gene	CDR3aa	CDR3nt
TRBV12-3/TRBV12-4	NA	NA	TRBJ1-1	CASSLLPQTTEAFF	TGTGCCAGCAGTCTCCTGCCCCAGACTACTGAAGCTTTCTTT
TRBV4-3	NA	few	TRBJ2-7	CASSQGASFYEQYF	TGCGCCAGCAGCCAGGGAGCTAGCTTCTACGAGCAGTACTTC
TRBV5-6	TRBD1	NA	TRBJ2-7	CASSLDRVGVYEQYF	TGTGCCAGCAGCCTGGACAGGGTCGGAGTCTACGAGCAGTACTTC
TRBV19	NA	few	TRBJ1-1	CASSMRGTDTEAFF	TGTGCCAGTAGTATGAGAGGGACGGACACTGAAGCTTTCTTT
TRBV20-1	NA	NA	TRBJ1-4	CSARNNEGPEKLFF	TGCAGTGCTAGAAATAACGAGGGGCCTGAAAAACTGTTTTTT
TRBV7-7	NA	many	TRBJ2-2	CASSLVFMSGTHTGELFF	TGTGCTAGCAGCTTAGTCTTTATGTCTGGGACACACACCGGGGAGCTGTTTTTT
TRBV12-3/TRBV12-4	NA	many	TRBJ2-3	CATLSTDTQYF	TGTGCCACCTTAAGCACAGATACGCAGTATTTT
TRBV20-1	NA	NA	TRBJ2-7	CSARDPISRGYEQYF	TGCAGTGCTAGAGACCCCATTAGCAGGGGCTACGAGCAGTACTTC
TRBV21-1	NA	many	TRBJ2-7	CASRSSGSYEQYF	TGTGCCAGCAGGTCTAGCGGGAGTTACGAGCAGTACTTC
TRBV13	NA	few	TRBJ2-2	CASSLETMELFF	TGTGCCAGCAGCTTAGAAACAATGGAGCTGTTTTTT
TRBV5-6	NA	NA	TRBJ1-2	CASRTTDPARDGYTF	TGTGCCAGCAGGACTACGGACCCTGCGAGGGATGGCTACACCTTC
TRBV25-1	TRBD2	NA	TRBJ2-3	CASSTAGGATDTQYF	TGTGCCAGCAGTACGGCGGGGGGTGCCACAGATACGCAGTATTTT
TRBV5-5	NA	many	TRBJ2-7	CASSPNGDEQYF	TGTGCCAGCAGCCCCAACGGGGACGAGCAGTACTTC
TRBV2	NA	NA	TRBJ2-6	CASSVKWGPGANVLTF	TGTGCCAGCAGTGTCAAATGGGGGCCAGGGGCCAACGTCCTGACTTTC
TRBV2	NA	many	TRBJ2-5	CASSEALETGPIQETQYF	TGTGCCAGCAGTGAAGCGCTAGAAACGGGTCCCATCCAAGAGACCCAGTACTTC
TRBV7-3	NA	many	TRBJ2-1	CASSWEGSYGEQFF	TGTGCCAGCAGCTGGGAAGGGAGTTACGGTGAGCAGTTCTTC
TRBV2	TRBD2	many	TRBJ2-5	CASSENRDYKETQYF	TGTGCCAGCAGTGAAAACCGGGACTATAAAGAGACCCAGTACTTC
TRBV6-2/TRBV6-3	TRBD2	NA	TRBJ2-5	CASSYLGLAGDPHETQYF	TGTGCCAGCAGTTACTTAGGACTAGCGGGAGATCCCCACGAGACCCAGTACTTC
TRBV19	NA	NA	TRBJ2-6	CASSIDASGANVLTF	TGTGCCAGTAGTATAGATGCGTCTGGGGCCAACGTCCTGACTTTC
TRBV12-3/TRBV12-4	TRBD2	few	TRBJ2-5	CASSSRGDKETQYF	TGTGCCAGCAGTTCGCGGGGGGACAAAGAGACCCAGTACTTC
TRBV29-1	TRBD1	NA	TRBJ2-7	CSALLAGGSYEQYF	TGCAGCGCGCTTTTGGCAGGGGGTAGTTACGAGCAGTACTTC
TRBV9	NA	many	TRBJ2-3	CASSVITDTQYF	TGTGCCAGCAGCGTGATTACAGATACGCAGTATTTT
TRBV9	TRBD2	many	TRBJ2-1	CASSPWTSGGLNEQFF	TGTGCCAGCAGCCCCTGGACTAGCGGGGGCCTCAATGAGCAGTTCTTC
TRBV12-3/TRBV12-4	TRBD2	NA	TRBJ2-1	CASSFGGGTYNEQFF	TGTGCCAGCAGTTTTGGGGGGGGAACCTACAATGAGCAGTTCTTC
TRBV7-2	TRBD2	many	TRBJ2-3	CASSEGLAGIDTQYF	TGTGCCAGCAGTGAGGGACTAGCTGGGATAGATACGCAGTATTTT
TRBV19	NA	many	TRBJ2-3	CASTPRRGYTDTQYF	TGTGCCAGTACCCCCCGGCGGGGTTACACAGATACGCAGTATTTT
TRBV5-1	TRBD1	many	TRBJ2-5	CASSLEDRVQETQYF	TGCGCCAGCAGCTTGGAGGACAGGGTGCAAGAGACCCAGTACTTC
TRBV4-1	TRBD2	NA	TRBJ2-1	CASSHLAGGGNEQFF	TGCGCCAGCAGCCATCTAGCGGGAGGCGGCAATGAGCAGTTCTTC
TRBV28	TRBD2	many	TRBJ2-7	CASSHVTSGTHEQYF	TGTGCCAGCAGTCACGTTACTAGCGGGACCCACGAGCAGTACTTC
TRBV2	NA	NA	TRBJ2-2	CASNHPSDRRGDTGELFF	TGTGCCAGCAACCACCCCTCTGACAGGAGGGGTGATACCGGGGAGCTGTTTTTT
TRBV6-1	NA	many	TRBJ2-7	CASSEGVAGSDEQYF	TGTGCCAGCAGTGAAGGTGTGGCAGGGTCGGACGAGCAGTACTTC
TRBV20-1	TRBD2	NA	TRBJ2-7	CSARGLAGGPGYEQYF	TGCAGTGCCCGGGGACTAGCGGGGGGCCCCGGCTACGAGCAGTACTTC
TRBV6-5	NA	many	TRBJ2-7	CASGGGSSYEQYF	TGTGCCAGCGGGGGTGGGAGCTCCTACGAGCAGTACTTC
TRBV20-1	NA	many	TRBJ2-3	CSARDRGTQYF	TGCAGTGCTAGAGACAGGGGAACGCAGTATTTT
TRBV9	NA	many	TRBJ2-3	CASSVAEFALLGHTQYF	TGTGCCAGCAGCGTAGCCGAGTTTGCCCTTTTAGGGCACACGCAGTATTTT
TRBV7-9	TRBD2	many	TRBJ2-7	CASSSPLAGDYEQYF	TGTGCCAGCAGCAGCCCCTTAGCGGGGGATTACGAGCAGTACTTC
TRBV11-2	NA	many	TRBJ2-7	CASSLGVRREEQYF	TGTGCCAGCAGCTTAGGAGTCAGGCGAGAGGAGCAGTACTTC
TRBV28	NA	many	TRBJ2-1	CASSFPSFSSSYNEQFF	TGTGCCAGCAGTTTCCCATCCTTCTCCAGCTCCTACAATGAGCAGTTCTTC
TRBV12-3/TRBV12-4	NA	many	TRBJ2-3	CASSPRVSSTDTQYF	TGTGCCAGCAGTCCCAGGGTCTCTAGCACAGATACGCAGTATTTT
TRBV9	NA	NA	TRBJ1-5	CASSGGGGNSNQPQHF	TGTGCCAGCAGCGGGGGCGGAGGCAATAGCAATCAGCCCCAGCATTTT
TRBV4-1	NA	few	TRBJ2-7	CASSQDWDPYEQYF	TGCGCCAGCAGCCAAGACTGGGATCCCTACGAGCAGTACTTC
TRBV29-1	TRBD1	many	TRBJ2-7	CSVSDRLYEQYF	TGCAGCGTGTCGGACAGGTTGTACGAGCAGTACTTC
TRBV19	NA	many	TRBJ2-7	CASSLGFRGNEQYF	TGTGCCAGTAGTTTGGGATTTCGAGGTAACGAGCAGTACTTC
TRBV27	NA	NA	TRBJ2-3	CASSSGPSRGTDTQYF	TGTGCCAGCAGTTCAGGACCATCGAGAGGCACAGATACGCAGTATTTT
TRBV29-1	TRBD1	few	TRBJ2-7	CSVEGSGTGEGCEQYF	TGCAGCGTTGAAGGCTCCGGGACAGGGGAAGGCTGCGAGCAGTACTTC
TRBV19	NA	many	TRBJ2-3	CASSHPNRRRTDTQYF	TGTGCCAGTAGTCACCCCAACCGTCGTCGCACAGATACGCAGTATTTT
TRBV25-1	TRBD1	many	TRBJ1-1	CASSQTGTDTEAFF	TGTGCCAGCAGCCAAACGGGGACAGACACTGAAGCTTTCTTT
TRBV9	NA	many	TRBJ1-5	CASSVSYGGNQPQHF	TGTGCCAGCAGCGTAAGTTATGGGGGCAATCAGCCCCAGCATTTT
TRBV30	NA	many	TRBJ2-7	CAWSVTGHEQYF	TGTGCCTGGAGTGTAACAGGCCACGAGCAGTACTTC
TRBV5-1	NA	NA	TRBJ2-7	CASTPRGDPYEQYF	TGCGCCAGCACCCCCAGGGGGGACCCCTACGAGCAGTACTTC
TRBV7-8	NA	NA	TRBJ1-1	CASSLEAWGRTEAFF	TGTGCCAGCAGCTTAGAAGCCTGGGGTCGCACTGAAGCTTTCTTT
TRBV7-8	NA	many	TRBJ2-2	CASSFPGVYTGELFF	TGTGCCAGCAGCTTTCCGGGGGTATACACCGGGGAGCTGTTTTTT
TRBV12-3/TRBV12-4	NA	few	TRBJ2-3	CASSFSDSTLTDTQYF	TGTGCCAGCAGTTTCTCGGACAGTACTCTCACAGATACGCAGTATTTT
TRBV6-2/TRBV6-3	NA	many	TRBJ1-1	CASTPIRGLKNTEAFF	TGTGCCAGCACCCCAATACGGGGACTTAAGAACACTGAAGCTTTCTTT